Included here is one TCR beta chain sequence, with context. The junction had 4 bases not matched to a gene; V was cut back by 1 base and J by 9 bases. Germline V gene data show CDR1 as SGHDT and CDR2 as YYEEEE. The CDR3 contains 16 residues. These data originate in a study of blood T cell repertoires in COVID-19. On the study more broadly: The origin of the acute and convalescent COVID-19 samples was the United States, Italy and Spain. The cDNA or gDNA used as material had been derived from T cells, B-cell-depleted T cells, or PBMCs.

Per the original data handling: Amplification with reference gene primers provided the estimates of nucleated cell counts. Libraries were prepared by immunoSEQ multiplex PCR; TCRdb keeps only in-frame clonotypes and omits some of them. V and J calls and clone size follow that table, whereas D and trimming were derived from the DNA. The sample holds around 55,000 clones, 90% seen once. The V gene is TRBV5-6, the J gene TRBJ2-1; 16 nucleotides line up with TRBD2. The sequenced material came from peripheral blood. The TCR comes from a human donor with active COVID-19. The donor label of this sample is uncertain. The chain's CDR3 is CASSLRGTSGRGEQFF. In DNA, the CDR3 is TGTGCCAGCAGCTTGAGGGGGACTAGCGGGAGGGGTGAGCAGTTCTTC.